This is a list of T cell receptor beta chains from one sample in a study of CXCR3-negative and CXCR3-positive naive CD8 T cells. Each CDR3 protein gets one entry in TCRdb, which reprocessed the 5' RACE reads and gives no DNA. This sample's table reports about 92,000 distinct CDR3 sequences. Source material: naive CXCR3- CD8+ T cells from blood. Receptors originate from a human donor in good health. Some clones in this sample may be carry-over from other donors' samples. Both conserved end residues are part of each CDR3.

CDR3: CASSPIRVVNTEAFF; length: 15; V: TRBV7-2; J: TRBJ1-1
CDR3: CSVQTGTGDYYGYTF; length: 15; V: TRBV29-1; J: TRBJ1-2
CDR3: CASSQAGTYEQYF; length: 13; V: TRBV4-3; J: TRBJ2-7
CDR3: CASSYAVTGVGEKLFF; length: 16; V: TRBV6-5; J: TRBJ1-4
CDR3: CASSGTAYNSPLHF; length: 14; V: TRBV28; J: TRBJ1-6
CDR3: CAWSVLGGDIQYF; length: 13; V: TRBV30; J: TRBJ2-4
CDR3: CASSQPGLANEQYF; length: 14; V: TRBV4-2; J: TRBJ2-7
CDR3: CASSLWDQGDTQYF; length: 14; V: TRBV6-2/TRBV6-3; J: TRBJ2-3
CDR3: CASSYTNDGAYEQYF; length: 15; V: TRBV7-9; J: TRBJ2-7
CDR3: CATSGTRGLSSTDTQYF; length: 17; V: TRBV15; J: TRBJ2-3